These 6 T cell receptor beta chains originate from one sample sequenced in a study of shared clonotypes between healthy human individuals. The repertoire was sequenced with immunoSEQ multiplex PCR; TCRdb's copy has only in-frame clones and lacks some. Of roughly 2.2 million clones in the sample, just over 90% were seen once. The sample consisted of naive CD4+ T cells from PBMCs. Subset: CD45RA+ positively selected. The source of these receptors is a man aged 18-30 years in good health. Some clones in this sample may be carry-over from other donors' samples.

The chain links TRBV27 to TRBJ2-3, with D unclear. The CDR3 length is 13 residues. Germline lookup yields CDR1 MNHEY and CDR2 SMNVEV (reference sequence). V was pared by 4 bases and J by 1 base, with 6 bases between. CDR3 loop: CASSSPRTDTQYF. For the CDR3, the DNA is TGTGCCAGCAGTTCCCCACGCACAGATACGCAGTATTTT.

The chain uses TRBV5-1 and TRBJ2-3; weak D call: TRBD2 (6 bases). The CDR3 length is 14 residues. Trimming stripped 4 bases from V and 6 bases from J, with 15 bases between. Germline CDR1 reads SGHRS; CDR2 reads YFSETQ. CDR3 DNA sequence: TGCGCCAGCAGCCGGGGACTGGCCGAGGATACGCAGTATTTT. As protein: CASSRGLAEDTQYF. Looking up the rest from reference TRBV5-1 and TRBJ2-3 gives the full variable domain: KAGVTQTPRYLIKTRGQQVTLSCSPISGHRSVSWYQQTPGQGLQFLFEYFSETQRNKGNFPGRFSGRQFSNSRSEMNVSTLELGDSALYLCASSRGLAEDTQYFGPGTRLTVL.

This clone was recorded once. CDR3 sequence reads: CASSRLLGQGAYEQYF. The CDR3 DNA is TGTGCCAGTAGTAGGCTATTGGGACAGGGGGCCTACGAGCAGTACTTC. The rearrangement joins TRBV19 to TRBJ2-7, with 11 nucleotides matching TRBD1. The CDR3 totals 16 residues. With 4 bases clipped from V and 2 bases from J, the junction kept 7 bases outside the gene matches. Germline lookup yields CDR1 LNHDA and CDR2 SQIVND (reference sequence).

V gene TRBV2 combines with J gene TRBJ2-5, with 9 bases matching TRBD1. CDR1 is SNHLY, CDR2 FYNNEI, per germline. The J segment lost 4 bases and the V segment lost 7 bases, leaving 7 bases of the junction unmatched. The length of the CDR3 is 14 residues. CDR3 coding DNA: TGTGCCAGCACCGAACAGGGGGCTCGAGAGACCCAGTACTTC. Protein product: CASTEQGARETQYF.

For the CDR3, the DNA is TGTGCCAGCAGTTTGGGGGGGACAGGGGGACACGAGCAGTACTTC. Translation: CASSLGGTGGHEQYF. This rearrangement joins TRBV28 to TRBJ2-7, with 11 bases identical to TRBD1. Germline V gives CDR1 MDHEN, CDR2 SYDVKM. Germline trimming cut 3 bases from V and 5 bases from J; bases unmatched to any gene: 6. The CDR3 has 15 amino acids.

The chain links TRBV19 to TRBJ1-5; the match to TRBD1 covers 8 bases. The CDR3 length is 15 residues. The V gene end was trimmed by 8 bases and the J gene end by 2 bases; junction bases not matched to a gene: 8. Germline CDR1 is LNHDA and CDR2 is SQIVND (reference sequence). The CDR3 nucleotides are TGTGCCAGTCAGCGGACAGGGTTCGGCAATCAGCCCCAGCATTTT. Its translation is CASQRTGFGNQPQHF.